A single sample is the source of the 20 T cell receptor beta chains below, sequenced in a study of shared clonotypes between healthy human individuals. Libraries were prepared by immunoSEQ multiplex PCR; TCRdb keeps only in-frame clonotypes and omits some of them. The sample carries over a million clones, around 78% recorded once. Sequenced input: memory CD4+ T cells from PBMCs. Stated subset: CD45RA-negative fraction. The source is a man aged 18 to 35 in good health. Some clones in this sample may be carry-over from other donors' samples.

The V gene is TRBV28, the J gene TRBJ1-2, with TRBD1 matching over 9 bases. Trimming removed 3 bases from V and 7 bases from J; junction bases left unmatched: 6. The germline V gene encodes CDR1 MDHEN and CDR2 SYDVKM. This CDR3 is built from 14 residues. Here the CDR3 DNA reads TGTGCCAGCAGTTTCCGGGGACAGGGCTCTGGCTACACCTTC. Amino acids: CASSFRGQGSGYTF.

This clone was observed a handful of times. The V gene is TRBV4-1, the J gene TRBJ2-6; a weak D match, TRBD2 (6 bases). The CDR3 is 18 amino acids. The germline CDR1 and CDR2 sequences are MGHRA and YSYEKL. Trimming took off 5 bases at V and 0 bases at J, with 17 bases between the two ends. The chain's CDR3 is CASSSWSGGVSGANVLTF. CDR3 coding DNA: TGCGCCAGCAGCTCATGGAGTGGAGGGGTCTCTGGGGCCAACGTCCTGACTTTC.

V and J are TRBV28 and TRBJ2-7; weak D call: TRBD2 (6 bases). This CDR3 has 17 amino acids. Trimming left V 7 bases short and J 0 bases short, with 22 bases between. Per germline, CDR1 MDHEN and CDR2 SYDVKM. CDR3 loop: CASTVLLAGTSSYEQYF. Here the CDR3 DNA reads TGTGCCAGCACGGTTCTGCTCGCGGGAACGAGCTCCTACGAGCAGTACTTC.

The V gene is TRBV6-5, the J gene TRBJ2-7; weak D call: TRBD2 (5 bases). The CDR3 runs 14 residues. The germline V gene has CDR1 MNHEY and CDR2 SVGAGI. Trimming cost V 8 bases and J 3 bases, with 17 bases left between them. This chain's CDR3 is CASQTGSQVYEQYF. The CDR3 bases are TGTGCCAGCCAGACGGGGAGTCAGGTCTACGAGCAGTACTTC.

The chain joins TRBV2 to TRBJ2-2; 13 nucleotides agree with TRBD2. Germline loops: CDR1 SNHLY, CDR2 FYNNEI. V shed 1 base, J shed 8 bases, and the junction held 7 bases outside the gene matches. CDR3 length equals 17 residues. In nucleotides, the CDR3 is TGTGCCAGCAGTGAAGGACTAGCGGGAGGCTTCGTAGGGGAGCTGTTTTTT. It is translated as CASSEGLAGGFVGELFF.

The genes are TRBV29-1 and TRBJ2-1; the match to TRBD1 covers 7 bases. The germline V gene has CDR1 SQVTM and CDR2 ANQGSEA. Trimming took 4 bases from V and 7 from J; bases not matched to a gene: 13. The CDR3 totals 15 residues. Here the CDR3 reads CSVGDNRGWMNEQFF. The DNA of the CDR3 is TGCAGCGTTGGGGACAACAGGGGCTGGATGAATGAGCAGTTCTTC.

Comments on this clone: At the DNA level, this CDR3 is encoded by other sequences in the same sample as well. The rearrangement links TRBV5-1 to TRBJ1-5; D uncertain. The germline CDR1 and CDR2 sequences are SGHRS and YFSETQ. V shed 1 base and J shed 5 bases, with 7 bases lying between them. This CDR3 has 13 amino acids. The CDR3 DNA reads as TGCGCCAGCAGCTTGACCGCGGATCAGCCCCAGCATTTT. Protein sequence: CASSLTADQPQHF.

The chain uses TRBV25-1 and TRBJ2-7; TRBD2 matches 9 bases. The CDR3 spans 14 residues. J was trimmed by 0 bases and V by 4 bases; bases with no gene match: 1. From germline, CDR1 is MGHDK and CDR2 SYGVNS. CDR3 sequence: CASSGSGSSYEQYF. CDR3 sequence (DNA): TGTGCCAGCAGTGGTAGCGGGAGCTCCTACGAGCAGTACTTC.

This clone was observed a handful of times. This rearrangement joins TRBV5-4 to TRBJ2-3; 8 nucleotides line up with TRBD2. The V and J ends lost 4 bases and 1 base, in that order; junction bases with no gene match: 5. CDR1 SGHNT and CDR2 YYREEE come from the germline V gene (reference sequence). This CDR3 spans 15 amino acids. The CDR3 DNA sequence: TGTGCCAGCAGCGTAGCGGGGCGGGGCACAGATACGCAGTATTTT. This gives the protein CASSVAGRGTDTQYF. Variable domain in full (rest from reference TRBV5-4 and TRBJ2-3): ETGVTQSPTHLIKTRGQQVTLRCSSQSGHNTVSWYQQALGQGPQFIFQYYREEENGRGNFPPRFSGLQFPNYSSELNVNALELDDSALYLCASSVAGRGTDTQYFGPGTRLTVL.

The chain combines TRBV11-3 with TRBJ1-2; a weak D match, TRBD1 (5 bases). The CDR3 contains 13 residues. V lost 0 bases to trimming and J lost 8 bases, with 10 bases between them. Germline values: CDR1 SGHNT, CDR2 YENEEA. The chain's CDR3 is CASSLEGGLGYTF. The CDR3 DNA reads as TGTGCCAGCAGCTTAGAGGGGGGTTTAGGCTACACCTTC.

The CDR3 DNA reads as TGTGCCAGCAGCCCACTCGGAGGGGGAGGGAGGACCTACAATGAGCAGTTCTTC. As protein: CASSPLGGGGRTYNEQFF. The J gene is TRBJ2-1, the V gene TRBV7-2, with D perhaps TRBD2 (7 bases). Trimming cost V 5 bases and J 2 bases, with 22 bases left between them. The CDR3 runs to 18 residues. Looked up from germline, CDR1 is SGHTA and CDR2 is FQGNSA.

The CDR3, as DNA: TGTGCCAGCAGTTTAAGGCTAGCGGGGGTCACAGATACGCAGTATTTT. As protein: CASSLRLAGVTDTQYF. The rearrangement joins TRBV27 to TRBJ2-3; TRBD2 agrees at 10 bases. There are 16 residues in the CDR3. Trimming removed 2 bases from V and 2 bases from J; junction bases left unmatched: 4. The germline V gene encodes CDR1 MNHEY and CDR2 SMNVEV (reference sequence).

This chain connects TRBV9 to TRBJ1-1; no clear D gene. The germline gives CDR1 SGDLS, CDR2 YYNGEE. This CDR3 spans 15 amino acids. Trimming took off 7 bases at V and 4 bases at J, with 20 bases between the two ends. CDR3: CASGREPQESTEAFF. The CDR3 DNA reads as TGTGCCAGCGGAAGGGAGCCTCAAGAGAGCACTGAAGCTTTCTTT.

This clone occurred a few times. The same CDR3 is also encoded by other DNA sequences in this sample. The chain recombines TRBV4-2 with TRBJ2-7; a possible D gene is TRBD2 (5 bases). The germline CDR1 and CDR2 sequences are LGHNA and YNFKEQ. CDR3 length: 14 amino acids. Trimming left V 1 base short and J 6 bases short, with 13 bases between. The CDR3 coding sequence is TGTGCCAGCAGCCAAGGACCCACTGGAGGCGAGCAGTACTTC. It yields the protein CASSQGPTGGEQYF.

The rearrangement uses TRBV28 and TRBJ2-5, with D perhaps TRBD1 or TRBD2 (5 bases each). Trimming left V 3 bases short and J 7 bases short, with 9 bases between. The CDR3 spans 12 residues. Germline V gene lookup returns CDR1 MDHEN and CDR2 SYDVKM. CDR3 sequence reads: CASSFQRGTQYF. The CDR3 region has the DNA TGTGCCAGCAGTTTTCAGAGGGGGACCCAGTACTTC. Full variable domain (rest looked up from reference TRBV28 and TRBJ2-5): DVKVTQSSRYLVKRTGEKVFLECVQDMDHENMFWYRQDPGLGLRLIYFSYDVKMKEKGDIPEGYSVSREKKERFSLILESASTNQTSMYLCASSFQRGTQYFGPGTRLLVL.

Note on this clone: Other DNA sequences in the same sample also yield this CDR3. The chain combines TRBV5-1 with TRBJ2-6; no clear D. Germline V lookup: CDR1 SGHRS, CDR2 YFSETQ. The CDR3 totals 15 residues. Trimming took 2 bases from V and 0 from J, leaving 6 bases between them. The CDR3 region is CASSLAGSGANVLTF. DNA for the CDR3: TGCGCCAGCAGCTTAGCCGGCTCTGGGGCCAACGTCCTGACTTTC.

This CDR3 is CASSESGTGATDTIYF. In DNA form, the CDR3 reads TGCGCCAGCAGTGAGTCGGGGACAGGGGCAACGGACACCATATATTTT. This rearrangement joins TRBV10-2 to TRBJ1-3, with 10 bases that match TRBD1. Trimming removed 0 bases from V and 8 bases from J; junction bases left unmatched: 7. The CDR3 loop spans 16 amino acids. Germline V lookup: CDR1 WSHSY, CDR2 SAAADI.

The chain recombines TRBV6-6 with TRBJ2-7; 8 positions agree with TRBD1. The CDR3 covers 15 residues. CDR1 is MNHNY, CDR2 SVGAGI, per germline (reference sequence). Germline trimming cut 6 bases from V and 0 bases from J; bases unmatched to any gene: 7. DNA of the CDR3: TGTGCCAGCAGGGGTTGGACAGGGACCTCCTACGAGCAGTACTTC. This gives the protein CASRGWTGTSYEQYF.

The chain uses TRBV10-3 and TRBJ1-2; 8 bases are a match to TRBD1. Germline trimming cut 0 bases from V and 7 bases from J; bases unmatched to any gene: 16. CDR1 is ENHRY and CDR2 is SYGVKD in the germline V gene. The CDR3 spans 18 residues. The CDR3 spells CAISESPRNDRGTSGYTF. CDR3 nucleotides: TGTGCCATCAGTGAGTCTCCACGAAACGACAGGGGTACGAGTGGCTACACCTTC.

This chain uses TRBV10-1 with TRBJ1-4; D remains ambiguous. The ends were cut back, 3 bases at V and 8 bases at J, with 16 bases in the middle. Germline V lookup: CDR1 WNHNN, CDR2 SYGVQD (reference sequence). The CDR3 has 15 amino acids. CDR3 DNA sequence: TGCGCCAGCAGTGAAAGGTCAGGCAGAGGGGAAAAACTGTTTTTT. Protein product: CASSERSGRGEKLFF.